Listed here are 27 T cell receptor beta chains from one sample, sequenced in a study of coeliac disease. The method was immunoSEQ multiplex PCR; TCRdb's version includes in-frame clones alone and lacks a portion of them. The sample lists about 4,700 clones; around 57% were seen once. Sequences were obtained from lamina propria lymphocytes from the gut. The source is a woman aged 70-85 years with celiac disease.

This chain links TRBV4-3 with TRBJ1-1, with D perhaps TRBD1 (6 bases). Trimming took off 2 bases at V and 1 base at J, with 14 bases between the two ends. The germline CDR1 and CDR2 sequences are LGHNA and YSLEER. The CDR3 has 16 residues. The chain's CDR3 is CASSQSSRGRNTEAFF. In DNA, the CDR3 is TGCGCCAGCAGCCAATCATCAAGGGGGAGGAACACTGAAGCTTTCTTT.

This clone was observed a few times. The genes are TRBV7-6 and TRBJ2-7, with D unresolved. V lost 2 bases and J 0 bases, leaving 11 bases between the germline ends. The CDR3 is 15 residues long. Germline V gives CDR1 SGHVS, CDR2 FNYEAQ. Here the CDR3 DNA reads TGTGCCAGCAGCTTATCGCCAGAAAGCTCCTACGAGCAGTACTTC. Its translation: CASSLSPESSYEQYF.

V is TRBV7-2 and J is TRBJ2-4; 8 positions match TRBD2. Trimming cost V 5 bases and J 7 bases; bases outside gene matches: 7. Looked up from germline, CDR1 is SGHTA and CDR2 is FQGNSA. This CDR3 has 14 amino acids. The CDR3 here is CASSPQRGLNIQYF. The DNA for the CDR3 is TGTGCCAGCAGCCCCCAGCGGGGGTTGAACATTCAGTACTTC.

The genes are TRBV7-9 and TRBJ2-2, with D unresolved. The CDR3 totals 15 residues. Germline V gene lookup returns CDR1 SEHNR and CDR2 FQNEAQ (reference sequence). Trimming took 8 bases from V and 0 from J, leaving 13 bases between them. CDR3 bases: TGTGCCAGCGGTCCAGACTTGTCGAACACCGGGGAGCTGTTTTTT. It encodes CASGPDLSNTGELFF.

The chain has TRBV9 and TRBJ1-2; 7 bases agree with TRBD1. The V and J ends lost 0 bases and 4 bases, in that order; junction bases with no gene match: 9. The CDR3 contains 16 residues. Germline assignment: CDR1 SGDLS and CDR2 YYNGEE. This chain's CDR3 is CASSVAGTEVSYGYTF. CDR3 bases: TGTGCCAGCAGCGTAGCTGGGACAGAGGTTTCCTATGGCTACACCTTC.

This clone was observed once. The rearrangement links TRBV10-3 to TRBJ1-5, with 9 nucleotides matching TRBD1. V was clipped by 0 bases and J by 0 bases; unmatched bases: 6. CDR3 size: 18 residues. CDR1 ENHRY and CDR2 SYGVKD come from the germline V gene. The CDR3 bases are TGTGCCATCAGTGAGTCAGGGACAGGGAGTTATAGCAATCAGCCCCAGCATTTT. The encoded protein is CAISESGTGSYSNQPQHF.

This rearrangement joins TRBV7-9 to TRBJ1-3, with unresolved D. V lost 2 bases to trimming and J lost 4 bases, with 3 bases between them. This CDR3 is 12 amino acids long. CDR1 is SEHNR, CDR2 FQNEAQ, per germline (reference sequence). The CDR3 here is CASSLQGNTIYF. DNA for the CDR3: TGTGCCAGCAGCTTACAAGGAAACACCATATATTTT. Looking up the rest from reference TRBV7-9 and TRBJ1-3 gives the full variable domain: DTGVSQNPRHKITKRGQNVTFRCDPISEHNRLYWYRQTLGQGPEFLTYFQNEAQLEKSRLLSDRFSAERPKGSFSTLEIQRTEQGDSAMYLCASSLQGNTIYFGEGSWLTVV.

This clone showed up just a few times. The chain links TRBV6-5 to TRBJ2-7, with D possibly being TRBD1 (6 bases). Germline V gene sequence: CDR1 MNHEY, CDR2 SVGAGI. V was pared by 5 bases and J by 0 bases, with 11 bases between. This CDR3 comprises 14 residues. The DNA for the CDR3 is TGTGCCAGCAGTGTCGACAGGAGCTCCTACGAGCAGTACTTC. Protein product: CASSVDRSSYEQYF.

The CDR3 DNA reads as TGCGCCAGCAGCCAAGAAAGCGGCTATGGCTACACCTTC. It translates to CASSQESGYGYTF. The chain links TRBV4-3 to TRBJ1-2, with unresolved D. V gave up 0 bases and J gave up 4 bases, with 6 bases separating them. CDR3 length: 13 residues. Germline CDR1 and CDR2: LGHNA and YSLEER.

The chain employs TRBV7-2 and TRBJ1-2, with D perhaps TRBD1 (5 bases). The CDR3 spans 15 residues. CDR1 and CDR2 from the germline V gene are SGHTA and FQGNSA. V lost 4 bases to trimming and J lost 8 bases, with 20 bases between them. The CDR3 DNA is TGTGCCAGCAGCTCTTTAGGGGCACAGGCTGGGGGCTACACCTTC. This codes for CASSSLGAQAGGYTF.

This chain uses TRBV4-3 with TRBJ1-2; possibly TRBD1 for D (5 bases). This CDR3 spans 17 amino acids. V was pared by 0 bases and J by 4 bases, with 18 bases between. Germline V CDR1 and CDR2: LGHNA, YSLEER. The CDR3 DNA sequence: TGCGCCAGCAGCCAAGACTCGGGACTAAACGGTGGCTATGGCTACACCTTC. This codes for CASSQDSGLNGGYGYTF.

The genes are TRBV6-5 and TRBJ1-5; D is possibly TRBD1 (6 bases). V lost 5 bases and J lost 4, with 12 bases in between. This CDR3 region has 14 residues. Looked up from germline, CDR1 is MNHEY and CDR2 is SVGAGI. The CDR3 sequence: CASSTDSRNQPQHF. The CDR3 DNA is TGTGCCAGCAGTACGGACAGCCGTAATCAGCCCCAGCATTTT.

The DNA of the CDR3 is TGCGCCAGCAGCTTGGCTGGGGGCCAAATCTCTGGGGCCAACGTCCTGACTTTC. The encoded protein is CASSLAGGQISGANVLTF. The V and J genes are TRBV5-1 and TRBJ2-6; weak D call: TRBD1 (6 bases). The CDR3 spans 18 residues. Germline CDR1 is SGHRS and CDR2 is YFSETQ. Trimming pared 0 bases from V and 0 bases from J, leaving 13 bases between.

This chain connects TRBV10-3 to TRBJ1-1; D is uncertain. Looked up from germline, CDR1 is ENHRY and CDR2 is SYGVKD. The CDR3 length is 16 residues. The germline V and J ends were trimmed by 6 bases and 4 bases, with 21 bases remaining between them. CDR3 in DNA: TGTGCCATCAGAGACCAAATCACTACGTCGGGCACTGAAGCTTTCTTT. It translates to CAIRDQITTSGTEAFF.

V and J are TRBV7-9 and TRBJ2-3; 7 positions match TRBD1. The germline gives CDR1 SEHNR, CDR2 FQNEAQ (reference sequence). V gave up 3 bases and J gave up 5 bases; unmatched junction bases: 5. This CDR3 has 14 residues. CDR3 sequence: CASSFTGAGDTQYF. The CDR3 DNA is TGTGCCAGCAGCTTTACAGGGGCGGGAGATACGCAGTATTTT.

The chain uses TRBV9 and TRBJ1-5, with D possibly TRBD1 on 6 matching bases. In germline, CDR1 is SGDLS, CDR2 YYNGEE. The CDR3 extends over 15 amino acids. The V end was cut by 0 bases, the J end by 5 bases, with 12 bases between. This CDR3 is CASSVEHRAHQPQHF. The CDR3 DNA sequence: TGTGCCAGCAGCGTAGAGCACAGGGCCCATCAGCCCCAGCATTTT.

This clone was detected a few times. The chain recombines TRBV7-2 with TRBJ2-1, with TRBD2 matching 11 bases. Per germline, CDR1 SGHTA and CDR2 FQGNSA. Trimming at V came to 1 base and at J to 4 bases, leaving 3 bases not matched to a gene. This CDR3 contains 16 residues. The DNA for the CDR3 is TGTGCCAGCAGCTTAGGGGGGACTAGCGGTTACAATGAGCAGTTCTTC. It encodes CASSLGGTSGYNEQFF.

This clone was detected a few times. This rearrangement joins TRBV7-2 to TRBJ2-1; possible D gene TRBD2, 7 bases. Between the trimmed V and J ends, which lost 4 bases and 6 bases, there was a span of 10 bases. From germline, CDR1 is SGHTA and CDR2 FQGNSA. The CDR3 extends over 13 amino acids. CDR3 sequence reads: CASSWGGANEQFF. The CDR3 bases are TGTGCCAGCAGCTGGGGGGGGGCCAATGAGCAGTTCTTC.

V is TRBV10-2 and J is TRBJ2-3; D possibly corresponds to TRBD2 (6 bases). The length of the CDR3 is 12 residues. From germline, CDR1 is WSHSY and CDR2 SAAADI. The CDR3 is CAGGPRTDTQYF. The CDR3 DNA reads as TGCGCGGGGGGACCACGTACAGATACGCAGTATTTT.

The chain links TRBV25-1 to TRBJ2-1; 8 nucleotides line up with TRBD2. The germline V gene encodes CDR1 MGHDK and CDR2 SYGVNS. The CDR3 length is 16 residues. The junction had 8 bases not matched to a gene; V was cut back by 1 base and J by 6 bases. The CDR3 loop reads CASSESGTSYLNEQFF. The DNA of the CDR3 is TGTGCCAGCAGTGAATCCGGGACTAGTTACCTCAATGAGCAGTTCTTC.

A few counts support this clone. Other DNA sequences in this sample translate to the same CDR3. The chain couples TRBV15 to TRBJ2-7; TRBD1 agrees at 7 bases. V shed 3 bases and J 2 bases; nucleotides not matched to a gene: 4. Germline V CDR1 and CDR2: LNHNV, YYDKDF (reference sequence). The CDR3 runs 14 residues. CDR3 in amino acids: CATSSRTGPYEQYF. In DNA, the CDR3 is TGTGCCACCAGCAGTCGGACAGGACCCTACGAGCAGTACTTC. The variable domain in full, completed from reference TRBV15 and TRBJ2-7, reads DAMVIQNPRYQVTQFGKPVTLSCSQTLNHNVMYWYQQKSSQAPKLLFHYYDKDFNNEADTPDNFQSRRPNTSFCFLDIRSPGLGDTAMYLCATSSRTGPYEQYFGPGTRLTVT.

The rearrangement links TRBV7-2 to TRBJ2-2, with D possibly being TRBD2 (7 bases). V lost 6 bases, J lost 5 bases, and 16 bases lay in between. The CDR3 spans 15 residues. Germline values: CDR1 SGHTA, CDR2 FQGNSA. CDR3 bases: TGTGCCAGCAGGGGTTTAGGGGGGGCGACCGGGGAGCTGTTTTTT. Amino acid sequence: CASRGLGGATGELFF. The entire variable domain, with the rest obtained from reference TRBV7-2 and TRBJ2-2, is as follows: GAGVSQSPSNKVTEKGKDVELRCDPISGHTALYWYRQSLGQGLEFLIYFQGNSAPDKSGLPSDRFSAERTGGSVSTLTIQRTQQEDSAVYLCASRGLGGATGELFFGEGSRLTVL.

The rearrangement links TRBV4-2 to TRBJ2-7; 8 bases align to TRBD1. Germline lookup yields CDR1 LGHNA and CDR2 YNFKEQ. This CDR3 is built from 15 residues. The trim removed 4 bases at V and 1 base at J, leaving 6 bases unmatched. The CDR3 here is CASSLRTGGSYEQYF. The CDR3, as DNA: TGTGCCAGCAGCCTTAGAACAGGGGGATCCTACGAGCAGTACTTC.

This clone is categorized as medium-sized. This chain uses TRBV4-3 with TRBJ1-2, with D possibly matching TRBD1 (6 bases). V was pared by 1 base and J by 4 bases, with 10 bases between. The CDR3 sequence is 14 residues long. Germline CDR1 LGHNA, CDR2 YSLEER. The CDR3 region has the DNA TGCGCCAGCAGCCAAGGTACCAGGGGCTATGGCTACACCTTC. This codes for CASSQGTRGYGYTF.

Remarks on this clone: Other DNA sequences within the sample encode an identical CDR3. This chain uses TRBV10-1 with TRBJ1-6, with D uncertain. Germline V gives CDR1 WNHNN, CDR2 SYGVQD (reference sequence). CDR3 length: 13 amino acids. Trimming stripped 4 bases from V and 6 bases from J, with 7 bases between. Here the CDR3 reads CASSAGSNSPLHF. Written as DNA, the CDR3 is TGCGCCAGCAGTGCGGGAAGTAATTCACCCCTCCACTTT.

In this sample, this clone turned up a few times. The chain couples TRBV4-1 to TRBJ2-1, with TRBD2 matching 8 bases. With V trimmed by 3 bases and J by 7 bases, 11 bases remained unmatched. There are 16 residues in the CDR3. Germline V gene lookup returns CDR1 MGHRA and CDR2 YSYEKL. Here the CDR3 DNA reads TGCGCCAGCAGCCATATAACGGGGGGGCCTTGGAATGAGCAGTTCTTC. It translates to CASSHITGGPWNEQFF.

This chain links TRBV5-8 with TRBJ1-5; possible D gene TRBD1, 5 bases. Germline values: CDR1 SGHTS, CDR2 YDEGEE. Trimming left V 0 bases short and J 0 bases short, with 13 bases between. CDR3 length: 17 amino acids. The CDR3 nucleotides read TGTGCCAGCAGCTTGGGACAGTCCCTCTCTAGCAATCAGCCCCAGCATTTT. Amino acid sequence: CASSLGQSLSSNQPQHF.